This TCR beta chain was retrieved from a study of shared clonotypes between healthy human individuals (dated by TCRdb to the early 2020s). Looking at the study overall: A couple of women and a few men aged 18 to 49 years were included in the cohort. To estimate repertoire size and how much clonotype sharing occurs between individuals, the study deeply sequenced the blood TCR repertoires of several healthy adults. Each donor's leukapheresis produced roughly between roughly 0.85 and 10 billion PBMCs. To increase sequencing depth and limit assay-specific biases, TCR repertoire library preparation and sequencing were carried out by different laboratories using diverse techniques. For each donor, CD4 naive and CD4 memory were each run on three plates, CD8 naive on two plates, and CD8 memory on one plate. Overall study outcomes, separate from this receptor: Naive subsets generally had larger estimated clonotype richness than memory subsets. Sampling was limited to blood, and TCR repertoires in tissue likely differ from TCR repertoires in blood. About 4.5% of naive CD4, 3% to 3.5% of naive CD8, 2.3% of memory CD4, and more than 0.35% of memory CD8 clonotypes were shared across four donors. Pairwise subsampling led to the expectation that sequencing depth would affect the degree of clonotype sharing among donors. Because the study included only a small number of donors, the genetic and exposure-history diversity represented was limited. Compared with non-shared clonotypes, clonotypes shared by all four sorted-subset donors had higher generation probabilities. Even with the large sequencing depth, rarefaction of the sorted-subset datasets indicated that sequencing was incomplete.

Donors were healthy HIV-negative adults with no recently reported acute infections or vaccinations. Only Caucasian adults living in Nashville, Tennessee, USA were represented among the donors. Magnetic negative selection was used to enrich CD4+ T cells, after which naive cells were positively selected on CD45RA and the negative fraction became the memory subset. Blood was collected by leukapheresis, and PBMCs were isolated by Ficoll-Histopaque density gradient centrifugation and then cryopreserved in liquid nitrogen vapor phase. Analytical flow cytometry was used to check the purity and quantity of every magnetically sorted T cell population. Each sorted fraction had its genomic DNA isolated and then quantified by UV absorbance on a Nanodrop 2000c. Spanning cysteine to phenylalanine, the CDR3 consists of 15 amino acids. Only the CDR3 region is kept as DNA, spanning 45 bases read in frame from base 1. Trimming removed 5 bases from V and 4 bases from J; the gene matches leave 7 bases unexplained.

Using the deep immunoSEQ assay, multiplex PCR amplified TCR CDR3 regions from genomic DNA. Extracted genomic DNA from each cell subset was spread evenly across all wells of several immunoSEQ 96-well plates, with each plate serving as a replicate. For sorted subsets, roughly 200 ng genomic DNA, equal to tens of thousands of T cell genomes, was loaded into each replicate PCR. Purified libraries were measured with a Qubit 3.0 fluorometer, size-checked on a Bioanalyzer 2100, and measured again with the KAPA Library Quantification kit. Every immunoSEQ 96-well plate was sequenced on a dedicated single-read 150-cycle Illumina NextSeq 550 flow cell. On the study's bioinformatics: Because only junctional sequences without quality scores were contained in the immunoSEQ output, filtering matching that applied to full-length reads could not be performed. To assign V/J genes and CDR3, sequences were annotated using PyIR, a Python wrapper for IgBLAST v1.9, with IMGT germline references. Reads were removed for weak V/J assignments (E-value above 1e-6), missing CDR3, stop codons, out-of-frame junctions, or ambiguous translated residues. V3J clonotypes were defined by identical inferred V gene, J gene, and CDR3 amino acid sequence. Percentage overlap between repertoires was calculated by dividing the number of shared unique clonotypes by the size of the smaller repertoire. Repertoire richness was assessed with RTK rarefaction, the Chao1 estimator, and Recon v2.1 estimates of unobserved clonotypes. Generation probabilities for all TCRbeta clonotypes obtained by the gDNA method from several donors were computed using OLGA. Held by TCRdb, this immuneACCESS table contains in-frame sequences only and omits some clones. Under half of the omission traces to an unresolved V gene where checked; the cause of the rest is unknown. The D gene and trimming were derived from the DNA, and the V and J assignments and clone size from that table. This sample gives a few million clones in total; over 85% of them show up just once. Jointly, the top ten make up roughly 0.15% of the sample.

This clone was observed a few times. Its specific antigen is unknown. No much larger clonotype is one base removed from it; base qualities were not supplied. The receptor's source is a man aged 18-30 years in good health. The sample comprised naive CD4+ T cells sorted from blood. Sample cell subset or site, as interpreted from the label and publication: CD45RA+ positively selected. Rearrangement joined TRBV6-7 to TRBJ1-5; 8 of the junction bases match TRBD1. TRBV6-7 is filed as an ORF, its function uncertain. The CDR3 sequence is CASSLQGARNQPQHF. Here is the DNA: TGTGCCAGCAGTCTCCAGGGGGCGCGGAATCAGCCCCAGCATTTT.